The TCR beta chain under discussion was sequenced for a study of T cell responses to AZD1222 COVID-19 vaccine. Points from the study as a whole: Spike-specific TCR breadth and depth grew following two AZD1222 doses. Among spike-specific TCRs, nearly half reportedly target unmutated variant regions. Repertoire samples came only from after the peak T cell response.

A word on this clone: No antigen is known for it.

Assay used: immunoSEQ multiplex PCR; TCRdb lists only in-frame clones, some missing. This sample has 150,000 to 200,000 clones; 85% to 95% occur once, and the top ten carry more than 9%. The sequences come from peripheral blood, collected on day 0 of AZD1222 vaccination. This TCR was sampled from an adult in good health.

The CDR3 sequence is CASSPGLAEVTQFF. For the CDR3, the DNA is TGTGCCAGCAGCCCCGGACTAGCGGAAGTAACGCAGTTCTTC. The chain employs TRBV11-2 and TRBJ2-1; the match to TRBD2 covers 10 bases. There are 14 residues in the CDR3. J gave up 12 bases and V 5 bases, and 10 bases lay outside the gene matches. Germline loops: CDR1 SGHAT, CDR2 FQNNGV. The variable domain in full, with the rest retrieved from reference TRBV11-2 and TRBJ2-1, is EAGVAQSPRYKIIEKRQSVAFWCNPISGHATLYWYQQILGQGPKLLIQFQNNGVVDDSQLPKDRFSAERLKGVDSTLKIQPAKLEDSAVYLCASSPGLAEVTQFFGPGTRLTVL.